This T cell receptor beta chain stems from a study of response to subunit inactivated influenza vaccine. Study-wide points: With each seasonal influenza vaccination, the authors suggested, few new T cells are recruited.

TCRdb processed the RT-PCR reads anew with MiXCR; each CDR3 protein has one entry. The table records over 750,000 distinct CDR3 sequences, approximately 22% of them present only once. In this sample, this clonotype turned up a few times. The antigen is not known. Trimming removed 0 bases at V and 10 bases at J, with 17 bases between. The germline V gene encodes CDR1 SGHRS and CDR2 YFSETQ. The CDR3 is made up of 15 amino acids. The sequence derives from a man aged 50 to 59 who received an inactivated influenza vaccine. V is TRBV5-1 and J is TRBJ2-1; D is possibly TRBD2 (6 bases). Sequencing was performed on PBMCs from blood, taken less than 6 days after vaccination. CDR3 coding DNA: TGCGCCAGCAGCTTGGTTCGAGCGGGCCCCCGAGAGCAGTTCTTC. The encoded protein is CASSLVRAGPREQFF.